This TCR beta chain was profiled in a study of regulatory T cells in long-lasting Graves disease. Looking at the study overall: Antithyroid drugs had been given to newly diagnosed Graves' patients for under 3 months. Broader study findings: Blood alone, not thyroid tissue, was studied. Persistent patients had a count of shared public clonotypes (around 2,500) that exceeded that of new patients (about 870).

Between the trimmed V and J ends, which lost 3 bases and 5 bases, there was a span of 7 bases. The CDR3 extends over 12 amino acids. CDR1 and CDR2 (germline): GTSNPN, SVGIG (reference sequence). The table lists this clonotype with a few counts. Its target is not known. Researchers made TCR beta libraries by using iRepertoire HTBI primers and running Arm-PCR on CDR3 regions. A single record per CDR3 protein comes from TCRdb applying MiXCR to the multiplex PCR reads. Of some 410,000 distinct CDR3 sequences in the sample, 16% were seen once. Sample time point: newly diagnosed GD, antithyroid drugs for less than 3 months. With RNA extracted from PBMCs as input, the TCR library was made. This same sample was also taken into another study, of T cells in Graves' hyperthyroidism and ophthalmopathy. That work contributes: The TCR CDR3 was amplified in a first-round RT-PCR using the HTBI primer set.

The TCR comes from a woman aged 30 to 39 with Graves disease. V gene TRBV30 combines with J gene TRBJ2-2; D might be TRBD2 (5 bases). The input for sequencing was peripheral blood mononuclear cells (PBMCs), taken at new diagnosis, from a patient treated with antithyroid drugs. CDR3 region: CAWRRATGELFF. CDR3 bases: TGTGCCTGGAGGAGGGCGACCGGGGAGCTGTTTTTT.